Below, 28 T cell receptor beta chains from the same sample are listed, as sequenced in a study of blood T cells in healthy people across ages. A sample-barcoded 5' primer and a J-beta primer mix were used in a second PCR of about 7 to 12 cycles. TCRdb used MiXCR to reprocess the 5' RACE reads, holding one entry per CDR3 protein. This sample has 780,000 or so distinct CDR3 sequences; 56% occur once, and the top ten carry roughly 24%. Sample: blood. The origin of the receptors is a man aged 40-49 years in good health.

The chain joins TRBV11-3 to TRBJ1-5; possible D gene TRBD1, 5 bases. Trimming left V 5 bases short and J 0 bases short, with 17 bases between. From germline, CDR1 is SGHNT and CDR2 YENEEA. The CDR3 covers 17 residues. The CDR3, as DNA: TGTGCCAGCAGCCAAGGTAGGGACGGATATAGCAATCAGCCCCAGCATTTT. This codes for CASSQGRDGYSNQPQHF.

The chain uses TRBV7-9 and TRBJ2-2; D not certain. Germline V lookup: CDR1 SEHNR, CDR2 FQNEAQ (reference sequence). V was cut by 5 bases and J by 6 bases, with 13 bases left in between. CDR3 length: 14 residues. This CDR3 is CASSLPGLAGELFF. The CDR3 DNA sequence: TGTGCCAGCAGCCTACCAGGTCTGGCCGGGGAGCTGTTTTTT.

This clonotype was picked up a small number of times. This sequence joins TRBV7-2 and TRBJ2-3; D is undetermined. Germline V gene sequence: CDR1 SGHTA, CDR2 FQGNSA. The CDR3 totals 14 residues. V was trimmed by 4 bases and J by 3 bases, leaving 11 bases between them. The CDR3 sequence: CASSSVMRTDTQYF. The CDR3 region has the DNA TGTGCCAGCAGCTCGGTCATGAGAACAGATACGCAGTATTTT.

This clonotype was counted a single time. The CDR3 spells CASSFGLAGGVTQYF. The CDR3 region has the DNA TGTGCCAGCAGCTTTGGACTAGCGGGAGGGGTTACCCAGTACTTC. The chain combines TRBV6-5 with TRBJ2-7; TRBD2 matches at 15 bases. Trimming at V came to 6 bases and at J to 10 bases, leaving 10 bases not matched to a gene. The CDR3 sequence is 15 residues long. The V gene's germline CDR1 is MNHEY and CDR2 SVGAGI.

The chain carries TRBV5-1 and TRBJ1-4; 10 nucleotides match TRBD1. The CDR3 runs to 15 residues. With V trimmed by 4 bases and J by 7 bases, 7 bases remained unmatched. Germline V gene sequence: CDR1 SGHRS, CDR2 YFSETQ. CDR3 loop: CASSTPGQGREKLFF. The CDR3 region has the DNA TGCGCCAGCAGCACGCCGGGACAGGGGCGTGAAAAACTGTTTTTT.

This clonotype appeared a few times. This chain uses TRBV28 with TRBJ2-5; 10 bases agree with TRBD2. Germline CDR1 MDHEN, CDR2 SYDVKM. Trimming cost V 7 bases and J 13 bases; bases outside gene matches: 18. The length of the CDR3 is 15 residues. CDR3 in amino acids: CASTTGASGRSKVYF. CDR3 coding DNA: TGTGCCAGCACTACTGGGGCTAGCGGGAGAAGTAAGGTGTACTTC.

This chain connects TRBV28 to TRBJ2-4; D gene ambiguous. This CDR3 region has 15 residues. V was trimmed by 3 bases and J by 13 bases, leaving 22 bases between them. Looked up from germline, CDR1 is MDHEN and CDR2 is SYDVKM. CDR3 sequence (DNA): TGTGCCAGCAGTTTTGGGCGTTTCTTACGCAATGAGCAGTACTTC. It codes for CASSFGRFLRNEQYF.

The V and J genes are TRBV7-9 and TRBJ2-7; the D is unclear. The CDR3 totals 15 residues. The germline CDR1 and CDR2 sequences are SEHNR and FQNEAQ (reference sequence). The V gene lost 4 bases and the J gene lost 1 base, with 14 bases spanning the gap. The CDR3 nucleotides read TGTGCCAGCAGCTCCCAGCTGGGATATTCCTACGAGCAGTACTTC. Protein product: CASSSQLGYSYEQYF.

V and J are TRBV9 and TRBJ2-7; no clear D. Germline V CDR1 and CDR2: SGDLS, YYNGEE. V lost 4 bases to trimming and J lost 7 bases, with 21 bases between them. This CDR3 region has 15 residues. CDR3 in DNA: TGTGCCAGCAGCCCTGGACGGATATCATACAATGAGCAGTACTTC. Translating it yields CASSPGRISYNEQYF.

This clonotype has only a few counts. The CDR3 spells CATSRPGRISSYEQYF. The CDR3, as DNA: TGTGCCACCAGCAGACCCGGGCGAATAAGCTCCTACGAGCAGTACTTC. The genes are TRBV15 and TRBJ2-7; D ambiguous. The CDR3 is 16 amino acids. Germline CDR1 reads LNHNV; CDR2 reads YYDKDF (reference sequence). V shed 2 bases and J shed 0 bases, with 14 bases lying between them.

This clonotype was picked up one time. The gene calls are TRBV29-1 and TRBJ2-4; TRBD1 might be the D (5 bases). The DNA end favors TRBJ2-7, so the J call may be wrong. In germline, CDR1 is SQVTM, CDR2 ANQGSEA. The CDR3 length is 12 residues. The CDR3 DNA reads TGCAGCGTTCGGCAGGGCGAATACGAGCAGTACTTC. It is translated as CSVRQGEYEQYF.

The CDR3 DNA reads as TGCAGTGCCATGAGGACAGAATTAGCACACCAAGAGACCCAGTACTTC. This gives the protein CSAMRTELAHQETQYF. This chain links TRBV20-1 with TRBJ2-4, with TRBD1 as a possible D gene (6 bases). The tail of the sequence fits TRBJ2-5 better, so the J call may be wrong. This CDR3 has 16 residues. The V gene's germline CDR1 is DFQATT and CDR2 SNEGSKA (reference sequence).

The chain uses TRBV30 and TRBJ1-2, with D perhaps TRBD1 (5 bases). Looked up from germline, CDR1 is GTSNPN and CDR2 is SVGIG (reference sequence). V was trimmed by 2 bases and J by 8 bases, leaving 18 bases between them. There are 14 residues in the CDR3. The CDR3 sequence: CAWSFTHDSSGYTF. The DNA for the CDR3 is TGTGCCTGGAGTTTTACCCATGACAGTAGCGGCTACACCTTC.

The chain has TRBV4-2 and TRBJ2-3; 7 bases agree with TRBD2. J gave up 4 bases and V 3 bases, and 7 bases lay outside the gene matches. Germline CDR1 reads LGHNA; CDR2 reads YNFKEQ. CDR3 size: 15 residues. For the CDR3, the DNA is TGTGCCAGCAGCCAGGTAGTGGGGGGGGCAGATACGCAGTATTTT. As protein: CASSQVVGGADTQYF.

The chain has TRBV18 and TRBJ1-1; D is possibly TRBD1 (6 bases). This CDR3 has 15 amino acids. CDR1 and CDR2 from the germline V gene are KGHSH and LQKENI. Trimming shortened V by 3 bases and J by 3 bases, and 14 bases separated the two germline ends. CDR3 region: CASSPQTGKHTEAFF. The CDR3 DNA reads TGTGCCAGCTCACCCCAGACAGGAAAGCACACTGAAGCTTTCTTT. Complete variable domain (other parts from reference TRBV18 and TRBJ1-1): NAGVMQNPRHLVRRRGQEARLRCSPMKGHSHVYWYRQLPEEGLKFMVYLQKENIIDESGMPKERFSAEFPKEGPSILRIQQVVRGDSAAYFCASSPQTGKHTEAFFGQGTRLTVV.

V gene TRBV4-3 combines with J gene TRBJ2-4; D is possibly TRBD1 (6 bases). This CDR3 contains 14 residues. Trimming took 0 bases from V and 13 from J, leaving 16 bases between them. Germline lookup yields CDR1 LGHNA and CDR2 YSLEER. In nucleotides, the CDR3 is TGCGCCAGCAGCCAAGAATGGGGACACAATGAGCAGTACTTC. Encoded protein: CASSQEWGHNEQYF.

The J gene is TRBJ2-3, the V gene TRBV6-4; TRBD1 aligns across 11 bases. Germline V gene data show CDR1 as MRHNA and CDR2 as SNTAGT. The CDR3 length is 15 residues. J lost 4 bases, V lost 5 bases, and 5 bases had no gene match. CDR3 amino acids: CASSQGQGVADTQYF. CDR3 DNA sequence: TGTGCCAGCAGTCAGGGACAGGGGGTCGCAGATACGCAGTATTTT.

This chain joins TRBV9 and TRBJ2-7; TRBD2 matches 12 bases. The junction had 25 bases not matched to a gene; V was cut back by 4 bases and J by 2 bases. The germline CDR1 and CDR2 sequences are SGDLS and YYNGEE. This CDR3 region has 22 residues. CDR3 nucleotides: TGTGCCAGCAGCCCCACCTTGGAGCCGCGGGGCCTAGCGGGAGGGTCAGCCTACGAGCAGTACTTC. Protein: CASSPTLEPRGLAGGSAYEQYF.

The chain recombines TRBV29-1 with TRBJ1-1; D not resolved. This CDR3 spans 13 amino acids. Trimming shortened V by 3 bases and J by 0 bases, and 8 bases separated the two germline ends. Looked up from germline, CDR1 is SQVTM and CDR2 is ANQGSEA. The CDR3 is CSVEIKMNTEAFF. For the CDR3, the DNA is TGCAGCGTTGAGATCAAAATGAACACTGAAGCTTTCTTT.

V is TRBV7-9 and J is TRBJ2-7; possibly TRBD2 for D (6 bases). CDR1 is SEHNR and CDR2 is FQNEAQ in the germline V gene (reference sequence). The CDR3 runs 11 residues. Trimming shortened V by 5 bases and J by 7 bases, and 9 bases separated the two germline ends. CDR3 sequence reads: CASSAGQEQYF. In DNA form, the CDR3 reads TGTGCCAGCAGCGCGGGGCAAGAGCAGTACTTC.

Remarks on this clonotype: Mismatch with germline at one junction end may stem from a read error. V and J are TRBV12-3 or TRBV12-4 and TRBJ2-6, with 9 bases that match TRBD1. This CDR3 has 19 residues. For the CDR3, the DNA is TGTGCCAGCAGTTCCCGACCGGGACAGGGTCTCCCTGGGGCCAGCGTCCTGACTTTC. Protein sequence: CASSSRPGQGLPGASVLTF.

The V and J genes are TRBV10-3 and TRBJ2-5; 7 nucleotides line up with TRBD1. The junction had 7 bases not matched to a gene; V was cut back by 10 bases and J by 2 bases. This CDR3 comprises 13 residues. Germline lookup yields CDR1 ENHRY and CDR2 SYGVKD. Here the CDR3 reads CANSPGQQETQYF. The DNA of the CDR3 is TGTGCCAACTCTCCGGGACAGCAAGAGACCCAGTACTTC.

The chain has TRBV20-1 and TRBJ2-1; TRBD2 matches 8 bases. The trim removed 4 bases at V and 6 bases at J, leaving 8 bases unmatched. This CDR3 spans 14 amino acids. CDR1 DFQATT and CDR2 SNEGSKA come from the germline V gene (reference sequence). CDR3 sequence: CSAKSGSSFNEQFF. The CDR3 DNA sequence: TGCAGTGCTAAAAGCGGGAGTTCTTTCAATGAGCAGTTCTTC.

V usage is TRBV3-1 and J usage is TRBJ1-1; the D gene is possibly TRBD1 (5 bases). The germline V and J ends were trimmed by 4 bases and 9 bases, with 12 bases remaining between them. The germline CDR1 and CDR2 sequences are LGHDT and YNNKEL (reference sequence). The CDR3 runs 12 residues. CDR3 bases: TGTGCCAGCAGCCTATCACGGGGCAAAGCTTTCTTT. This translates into CASSLSRGKAFF.

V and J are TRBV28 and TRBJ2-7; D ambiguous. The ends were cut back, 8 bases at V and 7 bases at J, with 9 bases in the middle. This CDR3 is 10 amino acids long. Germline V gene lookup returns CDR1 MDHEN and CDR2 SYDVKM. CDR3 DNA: TGTGCCAGCGCCCATAATGAGCAGTACTTC. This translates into CASAHNEQYF.

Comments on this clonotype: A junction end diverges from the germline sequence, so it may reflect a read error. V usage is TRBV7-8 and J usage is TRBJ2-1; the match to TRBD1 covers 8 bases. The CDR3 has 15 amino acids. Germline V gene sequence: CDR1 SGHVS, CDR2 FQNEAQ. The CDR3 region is CVSSSGQGSYNEQFF. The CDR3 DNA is TGTGTCAGCAGCTCCGGACAGGGCTCCTACAATGAGCAGTTCTTC.

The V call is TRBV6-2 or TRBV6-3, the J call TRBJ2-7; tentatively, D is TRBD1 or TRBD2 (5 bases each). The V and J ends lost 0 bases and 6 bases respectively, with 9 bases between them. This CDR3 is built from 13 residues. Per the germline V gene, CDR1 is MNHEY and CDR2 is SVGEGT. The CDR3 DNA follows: TGTGCCAGCAGTTACTCGATAGGGACCGAGCAGTACTTC. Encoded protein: CASSYSIGTEQYF.

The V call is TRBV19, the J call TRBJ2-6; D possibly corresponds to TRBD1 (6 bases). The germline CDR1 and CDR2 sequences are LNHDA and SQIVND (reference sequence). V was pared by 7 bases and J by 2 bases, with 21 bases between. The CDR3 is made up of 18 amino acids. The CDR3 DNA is TGTGCCAGTAAATCCCCGGGACAACACAAAACTGGGGCCAACGTCCTGACTTTC. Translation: CASKSPGQHKTGANVLTF. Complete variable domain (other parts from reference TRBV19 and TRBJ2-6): DGGITQSPKYLFRKEGQNVTLSCEQNLNHDAMYWYRQDPGQGLRLIYYSQIVNDFQKGDIAEGYSVSREKKESFPLTVTSAQKNPTAFYLCASKSPGQHKTGANVLTFGAGSRLTVL.